Listed below are T cell receptor beta chains from one sample, sequenced in a study of cytomegalovirus exposure and HLA in healthy donors. Produced via immunoSEQ multiplex PCR; TCRdb's table is partial and in-frame only. This table holds roughly 84,000 clones. The sequencing sample was made of PBMCs. These TCRs come from a man aged 50 to 60 in good health and CMV-seronegative. Each CDR3 is given with its conserved first and last residue. A D gene is named only where the DNA matches it firmly.

>TRBJ1-4|TRBV28|TRBD1
TGTGCCAGCAGTTCTGGACAGGGTGAAAAACTGTTTTTT
CASSSGQGEKLFF
>TRBJ2-3|TRBV18|NA
TGTGCCAGCTCTCCTTTAACCAGAGATACGCAGTATTTT
CASSPLTRDTQYF
>TRBJ2-1|TRBV5-4|TRBD2
TGTGCCAGCAGCTTTGGCGGGGGGCTGGTCTACAATGAGCAGTTCTTC
CASSFGGGLVYNEQFF
>TRBJ2-2|TRBV28|NA
TGTGCCAGCAGAACAGGGTCCGGGGAGCTGTTTTTT
CASRTGSGELFF
>TRBJ2-5|TRBV29-1|TRBD1
TGCAGCGTGGCATCCCAGACAGGGGAAGAGACCCAGTACTTC
CSVASQTGEETQYF
>TRBJ2-2|TRBV9|NA
TGTGCCAGCAGCGTATCCCACTCCGGGGAGCTGTTTTTT
CASSVSHSGELFF
>TRBJ1-5|TRBV28|NA
TGTGCCAGCATGCAGGGCAGGCAGCCCCAGCATTTT
CASMQGRQPQHF
>TRBJ2-7|TRBV4-3|TRBD2
TGCGCCAGCAGCCAAGATAGAGCGGGGGGGCACTACGAGCAGTACTTC
CASSQDRAGGHYEQYF
>TRBJ2-2|TRBV5-1|TRBD1
TGCGCCAGCAGCTGGACAGGGTTAAATACCGGGGAGCTGTTTTTT
CASSWTGLNTGELFF
>TRBJ2-2|TRBV19|NA
TGTGCCAGTAGTATTGGAGACAGGTCGCCTGCCGGGGAGCTGTTTTTT
CASSIGDRSPAGELFF
>TRBJ1-1|TRBV5-1|NA
TGCGCCAGCAGCACGACACATCGACAGCCCGCTAATGAAGCTTTCTTT
CASSTTHRQPANEAFF
>TRBJ1-2|TRBV28|TRBD1
TGTGCCAGCAGTTCCTACCACAGGGGGATAGGAGGCTACACCTTC
CASSSYHRGIGGYTF
>TRBJ1-2|TRBV4-1|NA
TGCGCCAGCAGCCAAGATCTAGACAGAGATAACTATGGCTACACCTTC
CASSQDLDRDNYGYTF
>TRBJ2-5|TRBV5-1|TRBD2
TGCGCCAGCAGCTCCGGGACTAGCGGACCCCTGACCCAGTACTTC
CASSSGTSGPLTQYF